This is a list of T cell receptor beta chains from one sample in a study of blood T cell repertoires in COVID-19. Method: immunoSEQ multiplex PCR; TCRdb's copy keeps in-frame clones and lacks some. The data contain 200,000 to 250,000 clones, approximately 84% of them singletons. The material sequenced was PBMCs or T cells enriched from blood (not recorded which). The receptors originated from a man in his forties who had recovered from COVID-19. The CDR3 runs from the conserved cysteine through the conserved F or W. The D gene is left open where the match is weak. Size is omitted from some rows. Given values are once, few, many or a class for expanded clones.

d_call: -
clone_size: -
j_call: TRBJ2-5
v_call: TRBV19
cdr3_aa: CASSSFGGETQYF
cdr3_nt: TGTGCCAGTAGTTCGTTTGGGGGGGAGACCCAGTACTTC

d_call: -
clone_size: -
j_call: TRBJ2-4
v_call: TRBV11-2
cdr3_aa: CASSAQVAKNIQYF
cdr3_nt: TGTGCCAGCAGCGCGCAGGTAGCCAAAAACATTCAGTACTTC

d_call: TRBD1
clone_size: -
j_call: TRBJ1-5
v_call: TRBV7-8
cdr3_aa: CASSGTGGVNQPQHF
cdr3_nt: TGTGCCAGCAGCGGGACAGGGGGGGTCAATCAGCCCCAGCATTTT

d_call: TRBD1
clone_size: -
j_call: TRBJ2-7
v_call: TRBV9
cdr3_aa: CASSGTGTGLIYEQYF
cdr3_nt: TGTGCCAGCAGCGGAACCGGGACAGGGCTGATCTACGAGCAGTACTTC

d_call: TRBD1
clone_size: -
j_call: TRBJ2-7
v_call: TRBV11-1
cdr3_aa: CASSPGTGQYEQYF
cdr3_nt: TGTGCCAGCAGTCCCGGGACAGGGCAGTACGAGCAGTACTTC

d_call: TRBD1
clone_size: -
j_call: TRBJ1-2
v_call: TRBV4-3
cdr3_aa: CASSRVQGALGYTF
cdr3_nt: TGCGCCAGCAGCCGAGTACAGGGGGCATTGGGCTACACCTTC

d_call: TRBD1
clone_size: -
j_call: TRBJ1-5
v_call: TRBV20-1
cdr3_aa: CSASIQGDQPQHF
cdr3_nt: TGCAGTGCTAGTATACAGGGGGATCAGCCCCAGCATTTT

d_call: -
clone_size: -
j_call: TRBJ2-7
v_call: TRBV27
cdr3_aa: CASSLGSRAYEQYF
cdr3_nt: TGTGCCAGCAGTTTAGGTAGCAGGGCCTACGAGCAGTACTTC

d_call: TRBD1
clone_size: -
j_call: TRBJ2-7
v_call: TRBV6-1
cdr3_aa: CASSARDRGHEMDEQYF
cdr3_nt: TGTGCCAGCAGTGCCCGGGACAGGGGCCATGAAATGGACGAGCAGTACTTC

d_call: -
clone_size: -
j_call: TRBJ2-7
v_call: TRBV15
cdr3_aa: CATSSRVLHEQYF
cdr3_nt: TGTGCCACCAGCAGCCGGGTTCTCCACGAGCAGTACTTC

d_call: TRBD1
clone_size: -
j_call: TRBJ1-1
v_call: TRBV2
cdr3_aa: CASKPDRGRAEAFF
cdr3_nt: TGTGCCAGCAAGCCGGACAGGGGCCGGGCTGAAGCTTTCTTT

d_call: TRBD1
clone_size: -
j_call: TRBJ1-2
v_call: TRBV5-4
cdr3_aa: CASSVTGGADEGYTF
cdr3_nt: TGTGCCAGCAGCGTAACAGGGGGCGCGGACGAAGGCTACACCTTC

d_call: -
clone_size: -
j_call: TRBJ2-1
v_call: TRBV12-3/TRBV12-4
cdr3_aa: CATDNEQFF
cdr3_nt: TGTGCCACCGACAATGAGCAGTTCTTC

d_call: -
clone_size: -
j_call: TRBJ1-5
v_call: TRBV5-1
cdr3_aa: CASSLDSGGGQPQHF
cdr3_nt: TGCGCCAGCAGTCTCGACTCCGGAGGTGGCCAGCCCCAGCATTTT

d_call: TRBD2
clone_size: -
j_call: TRBJ2-4
v_call: TRBV5-6
cdr3_aa: CASSLFLAGWNIQYF
cdr3_nt: TGTGCCAGCAGCTTGTTTCTAGCGGGTTGGAACATTCAGTACTTC

d_call: TRBD1
clone_size: -
j_call: TRBJ2-7
v_call: TRBV2
cdr3_aa: CASIGDRATYEQYF
cdr3_nt: TGTGCCAGCATTGGGGACAGGGCGACCTACGAGCAGTACTTC

d_call: TRBD1
clone_size: few
j_call: TRBJ2-7
v_call: TRBV7-9
cdr3_aa: CASSWTGPAEQYF
cdr3_nt: TGTGCCAGCAGCTGGACAGGGCCCGCCGAGCAGTACTTC

d_call: -
clone_size: -
j_call: TRBJ2-5
v_call: TRBV18
cdr3_aa: CASSPGSSETQYF
cdr3_nt: TGTGCCAGCTCCCCAGGGAGCAGCGAGACCCAGTACTTC

d_call: -
clone_size: -
j_call: TRBJ2-7
v_call: TRBV4-2
cdr3_aa: CASSQPTGVYEQYF
cdr3_nt: TGTGCCAGCAGCCAGCCCACGGGAGTCTACGAGCAGTACTTC

d_call: -
clone_size: -
j_call: TRBJ2-5
v_call: TRBV5-6
cdr3_aa: CASGNGGETQYF
cdr3_nt: TGTGCCAGCGGCAATGGGGGGGAGACCCAGTACTTC

d_call: -
clone_size: -
j_call: TRBJ1-1
v_call: TRBV9
cdr3_aa: CASSVAWRAEDTEAFF
cdr3_nt: TGTGCCAGCAGCGTAGCGTGGCGGGCTGAGGACACTGAAGCTTTCTTT

d_call: TRBD1
clone_size: -
j_call: TRBJ1-3
v_call: TRBV6-4
cdr3_aa: CASSDSNRGSGNTIYF
cdr3_nt: TGTGCCAGCAGTGACTCGAACAGGGGCTCTGGAAACACCATATATTTT

d_call: -
clone_size: -
j_call: TRBJ1-1
v_call: TRBV25-1
cdr3_aa: CASSAVNEAFF
cdr3_nt: TGTGCCAGCAGTGCCGTAAATGAAGCTTTCTTT

d_call: TRBD1
clone_size: few
j_call: TRBJ2-1
v_call: TRBV5-5
cdr3_aa: CASSWTGTGGSEQFF
cdr3_nt: TGTGCCAGCAGCTGGACCGGGACAGGGGGCAGTGAGCAGTTCTTC